The source of this T cell receptor (beta chain) is a study of T-cell memory formation after mild COVID-19. Barcoded TCR alpha and TCR beta cDNA libraries with UMIs came from 5'RACE using constant-segment primers. TCRdb ran MiXCR on the 5' RACE reads and lists one entry per CDR3 protein. The data hold roughly 620,000 distinct CDR3 sequences, with approximately 19% observed a single time. Germline-derived CDR1 and CDR2 are SGHDT and YYEEEE. CDR3 length equals 16 residues. V was trimmed by 2 bases and J by 3 bases, leaving 15 bases between them. Study-wide points: Cross-reactive memory appears to have joined, as suggested by some responding clones showing up in pre-infection memory. Shrinking CD4+ clones were chiefly CM and EM; CD8+ ones were chiefly EMRA.

In the case of this clonotype: Its antigen remains unidentified.

The TCR comes from an adult woman who had mild COVID-19 (a few samples of this study predate the infection). Cell type and time point are not known. The sequenced sample consisted of PBMCs or a T cell subset sorted from them (not recorded which). The chain has TRBV5-6 and TRBJ1-5; a possible D gene is TRBD1 (6 bases). CDR3 protein: CASSFERGPPNQPQHF. CDR3 sequence (DNA): TGTGCCAGCAGCTTCGAGCGGGGGCCTCCCAATCAGCCCCAGCATTTT.